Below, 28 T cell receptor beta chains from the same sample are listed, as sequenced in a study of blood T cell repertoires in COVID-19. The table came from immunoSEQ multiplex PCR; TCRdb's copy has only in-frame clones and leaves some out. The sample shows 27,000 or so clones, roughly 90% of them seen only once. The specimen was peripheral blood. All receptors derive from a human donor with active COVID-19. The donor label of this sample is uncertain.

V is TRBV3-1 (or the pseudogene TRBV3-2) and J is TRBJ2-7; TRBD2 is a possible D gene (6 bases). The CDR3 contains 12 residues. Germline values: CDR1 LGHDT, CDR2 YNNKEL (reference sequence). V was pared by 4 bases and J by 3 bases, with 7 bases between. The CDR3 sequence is CASSPDYYEQYF. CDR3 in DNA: TGTGCCAGCAGCCCGGACTACTACGAGCAGTACTTC.

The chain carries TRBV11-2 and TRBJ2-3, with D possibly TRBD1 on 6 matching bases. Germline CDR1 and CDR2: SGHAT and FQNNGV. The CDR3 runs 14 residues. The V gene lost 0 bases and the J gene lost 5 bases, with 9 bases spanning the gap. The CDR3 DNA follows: TGTGCCAGCAGCTTAGACAGGGGAATAGATACGCAGTATTTT. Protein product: CASSLDRGIDTQYF.

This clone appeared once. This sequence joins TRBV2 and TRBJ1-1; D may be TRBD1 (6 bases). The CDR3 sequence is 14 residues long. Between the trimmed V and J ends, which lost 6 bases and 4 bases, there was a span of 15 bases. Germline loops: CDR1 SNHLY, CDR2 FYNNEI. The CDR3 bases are TGTGCCAGCAGCCCATTGGCAGGGGCCACTGAAGCTTTCTTT. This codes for CASSPLAGATEAFF.

DNA for the CDR3: TGTGCCGCCGCCAGGGAAATGAACACTGAAGCTTTCTTT. Its translation: CAAAREMNTEAFF. The chain recombines TRBV10-3 with TRBJ1-1, with D possibly matching TRBD1 (5 bases). The CDR3 length is 13 residues. Trimming stripped 11 bases from V and 0 bases from J, with 13 bases between. Germline lookup yields CDR1 ENHRY and CDR2 SYGVKD.

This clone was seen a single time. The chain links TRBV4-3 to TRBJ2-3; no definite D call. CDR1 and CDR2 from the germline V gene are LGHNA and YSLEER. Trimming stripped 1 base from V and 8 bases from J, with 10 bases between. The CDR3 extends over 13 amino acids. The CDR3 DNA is TGCGCCAGCAGCCAAGTCCCTACTGGTACGCAGTATTTT. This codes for CASSQVPTGTQYF.

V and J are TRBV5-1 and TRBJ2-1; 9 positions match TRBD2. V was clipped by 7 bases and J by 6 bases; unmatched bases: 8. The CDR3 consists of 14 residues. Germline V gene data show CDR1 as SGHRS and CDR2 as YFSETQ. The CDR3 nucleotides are TGCGCCAGCTTGCTAGCGGGGTCTTCCAATGAGCAGTTCTTC. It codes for CASLLAGSSNEQFF.

CDR3 sequence reads: CASSSTYSYNEQFF. DNA for the CDR3: TGTGCCAGCAGCTCCACTTATTCCTACAATGAGCAGTTCTTC. The V call is TRBV27, the J call TRBJ2-1; the D is unclear. This CDR3 spans 14 amino acids. The germline V gene encodes CDR1 MNHEY and CDR2 SMNVEV (reference sequence). Trimming shortened V by 6 bases and J by 1 base, and 10 bases separated the two germline ends.

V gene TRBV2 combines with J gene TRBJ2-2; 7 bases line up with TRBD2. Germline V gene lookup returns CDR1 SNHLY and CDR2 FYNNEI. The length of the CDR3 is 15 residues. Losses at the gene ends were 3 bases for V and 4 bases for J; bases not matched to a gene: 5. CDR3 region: CASSDAGVTTGELFF. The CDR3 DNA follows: TGTGCCAGCAGTGACGCGGGAGTAACCACCGGGGAGCTGTTTTTT.

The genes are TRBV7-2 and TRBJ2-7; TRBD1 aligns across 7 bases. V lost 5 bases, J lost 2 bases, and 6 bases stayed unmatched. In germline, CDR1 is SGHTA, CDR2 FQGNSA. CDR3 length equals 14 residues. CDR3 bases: TGTGCCAGCAGCCCGCTGGACAGGACCTACGAGCAGTACTTC. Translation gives CASSPLDRTYEQYF.

CDR3 coding DNA: TGTGCCAGCAGCCAAGACCAAGCGGGGGCGAACACCGGGGAGCTGTTTTTT. Its protein product is CASSQDQAGANTGELFF. The V and J genes are TRBV4-2 and TRBJ2-2; 8 bases are a match to TRBD2. The CDR3 is 17 amino acids. The junction had 3 bases not matched to a gene; V was cut back by 0 bases and J by 0 bases. CDR1 and CDR2 (germline): LGHNA, YNFKEQ.

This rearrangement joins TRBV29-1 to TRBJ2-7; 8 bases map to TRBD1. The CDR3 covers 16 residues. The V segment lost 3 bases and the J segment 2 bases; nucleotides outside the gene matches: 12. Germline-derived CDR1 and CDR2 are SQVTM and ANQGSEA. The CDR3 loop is CSVDGVGQASAYEQYF. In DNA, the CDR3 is TGCAGCGTTGATGGGGTGGGACAGGCCAGCGCCTACGAGCAGTACTTC.

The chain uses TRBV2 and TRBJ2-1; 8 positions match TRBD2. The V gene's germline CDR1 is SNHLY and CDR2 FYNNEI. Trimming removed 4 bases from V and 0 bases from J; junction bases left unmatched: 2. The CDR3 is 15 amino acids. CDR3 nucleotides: TGTGCCAGCAGTGTTAGCGGGGTCTCCTACAATGAGCAGTTCTTC. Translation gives CASSVSGVSYNEQFF.

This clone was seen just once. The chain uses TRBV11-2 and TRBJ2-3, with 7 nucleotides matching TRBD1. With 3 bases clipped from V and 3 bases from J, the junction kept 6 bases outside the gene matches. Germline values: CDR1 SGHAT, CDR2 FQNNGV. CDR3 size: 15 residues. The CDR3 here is CASSFTGARTDTQYF. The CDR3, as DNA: TGTGCCAGCAGCTTCACAGGGGCGAGAACAGATACGCAGTATTTT.

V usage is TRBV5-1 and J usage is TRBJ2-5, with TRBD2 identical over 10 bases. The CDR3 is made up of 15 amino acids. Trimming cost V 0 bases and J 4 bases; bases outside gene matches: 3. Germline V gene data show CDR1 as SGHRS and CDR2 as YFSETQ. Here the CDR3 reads CASSLETSGLETQYF. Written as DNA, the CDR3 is TGCGCCAGCAGCTTGGAGACTAGCGGGCTAGAGACCCAGTACTTC.

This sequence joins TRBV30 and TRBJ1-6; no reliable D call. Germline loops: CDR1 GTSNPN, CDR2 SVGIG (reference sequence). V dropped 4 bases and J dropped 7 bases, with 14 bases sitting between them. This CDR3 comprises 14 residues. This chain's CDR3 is CAWTFATGNSPLHF. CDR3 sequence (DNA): TGTGCCTGGACCTTCGCCACGGGAAATTCACCCCTCCACTTT. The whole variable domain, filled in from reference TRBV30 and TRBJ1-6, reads SQTIHQWPATLVQPVGSPLSLECTVEGTSNPNLYWYRQAAGRGLQLLFYSVGIGQISSEVPQNLSASRPQDRQFILSSKKLLLSDSGFYLCAWTFATGNSPLHFGNGTRLTVT.

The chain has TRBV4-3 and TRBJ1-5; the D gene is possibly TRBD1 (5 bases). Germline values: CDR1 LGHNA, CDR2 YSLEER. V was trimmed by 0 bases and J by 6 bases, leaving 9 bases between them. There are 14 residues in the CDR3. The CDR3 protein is CASSQDQGGQPQHF. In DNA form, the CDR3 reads TGCGCCAGCAGCCAAGATCAGGGAGGTCAGCCCCAGCATTTT.

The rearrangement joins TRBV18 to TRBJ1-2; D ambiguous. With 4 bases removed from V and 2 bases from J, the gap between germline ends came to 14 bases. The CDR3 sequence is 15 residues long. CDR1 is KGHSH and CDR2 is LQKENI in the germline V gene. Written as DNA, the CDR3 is TGTGCCAGCTCACTTGAAATAAGAGGGAACTATGGCTACACCTTC. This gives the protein CASSLEIRGNYGYTF.

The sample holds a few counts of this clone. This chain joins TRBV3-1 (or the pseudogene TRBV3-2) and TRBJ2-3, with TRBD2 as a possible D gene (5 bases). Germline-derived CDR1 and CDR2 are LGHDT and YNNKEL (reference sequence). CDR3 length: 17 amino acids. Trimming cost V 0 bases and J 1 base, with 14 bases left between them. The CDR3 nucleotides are TGTGCCAGCAGCCAAGATCATTCGGACTCGCGCACAGATACGCAGTATTTT. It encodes CASSQDHSDSRTDTQYF.

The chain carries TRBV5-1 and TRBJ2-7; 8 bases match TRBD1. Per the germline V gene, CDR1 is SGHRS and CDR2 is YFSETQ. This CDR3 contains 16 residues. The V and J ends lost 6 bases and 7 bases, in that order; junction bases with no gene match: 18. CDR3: CASKSLGQGALREQYF. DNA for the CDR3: TGCGCCAGCAAATCTCTGGGCCAGGGGGCTTTAAGGGAGCAGTACTTC.

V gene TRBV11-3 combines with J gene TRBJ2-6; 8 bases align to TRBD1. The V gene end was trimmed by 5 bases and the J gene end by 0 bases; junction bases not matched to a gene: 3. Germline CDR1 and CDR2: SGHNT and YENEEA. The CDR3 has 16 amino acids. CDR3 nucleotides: TGTGCCAGCAGCAGACAGGGGAGCTCTGGGGCCAACGTCCTGACTTTC. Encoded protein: CASSRQGSSGANVLTF. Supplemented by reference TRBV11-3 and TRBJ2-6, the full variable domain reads EAGVVQSPRYKIIEKKQPVAFWCNPISGHNTLYWYLQNLGQGPELLIRYENEEAVDDSQLPKDRFSAERLKGVDSTLKIQPAELGDSAVYLCASSRQGSSGANVLTFGAGSRLTVL.

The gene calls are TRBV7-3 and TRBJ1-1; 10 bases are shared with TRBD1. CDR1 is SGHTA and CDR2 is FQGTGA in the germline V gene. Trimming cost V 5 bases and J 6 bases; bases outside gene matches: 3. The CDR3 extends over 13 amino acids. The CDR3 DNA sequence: TGTGCCAGCAGCGGCGGGACAGGGGCTGAAGCTTTCTTT. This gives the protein CASSGGTGAEAFF.

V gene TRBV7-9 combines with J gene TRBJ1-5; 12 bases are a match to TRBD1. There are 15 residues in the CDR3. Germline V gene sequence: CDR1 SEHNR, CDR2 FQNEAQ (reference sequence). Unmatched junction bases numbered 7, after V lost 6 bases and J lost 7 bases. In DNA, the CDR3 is TGTGCCAGCAGTTCCGGGACAGGGGGCTGGCAGCCCCAGCATTTT. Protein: CASSSGTGGWQPQHF. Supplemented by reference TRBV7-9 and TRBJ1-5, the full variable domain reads DTGVSQNPRHKITKRGQNVTFRCDPISEHNRLYWYRQTLGQGPEFLTYFQNEAQLEKSRLLSDRFSAERPKGSFSTLEIQRTEQGDSAMYLCASSSGTGGWQPQHFGDGTRLSIL.

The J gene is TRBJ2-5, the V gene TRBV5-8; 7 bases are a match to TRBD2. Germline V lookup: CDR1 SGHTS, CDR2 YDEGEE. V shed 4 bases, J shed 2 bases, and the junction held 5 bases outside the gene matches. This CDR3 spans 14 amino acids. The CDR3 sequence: CASSPGLRQETQYF. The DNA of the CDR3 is TGTGCCAGCAGCCCGGGACTACGTCAAGAGACCCAGTACTTC.

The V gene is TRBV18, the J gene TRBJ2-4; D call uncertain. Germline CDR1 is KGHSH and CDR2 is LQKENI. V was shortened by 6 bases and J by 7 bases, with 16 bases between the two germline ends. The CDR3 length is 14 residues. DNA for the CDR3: TGTGCCAGCTCTCACGGGTCGGGTCCGAACATTCAGTACTTC. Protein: CASSHGSGPNIQYF. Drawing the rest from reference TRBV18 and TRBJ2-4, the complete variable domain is NAGVMQNPRHLVRRRGQEARLRCSPMKGHSHVYWYRQLPEEGLKFMVYLQKENIIDESGMPKERFSAEFPKEGPSILRIQQVVRGDSAAYFCASSHGSGPNIQYFGAGTRLSVL.

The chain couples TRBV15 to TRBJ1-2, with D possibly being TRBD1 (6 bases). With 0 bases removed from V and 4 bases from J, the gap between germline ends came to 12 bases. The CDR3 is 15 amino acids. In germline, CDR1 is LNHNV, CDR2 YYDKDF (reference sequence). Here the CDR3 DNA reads TGTGCCACCAGCAGAGACAGGGGTGACTTCTATGGCTACACCTTC. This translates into CATSRDRGDFYGYTF.

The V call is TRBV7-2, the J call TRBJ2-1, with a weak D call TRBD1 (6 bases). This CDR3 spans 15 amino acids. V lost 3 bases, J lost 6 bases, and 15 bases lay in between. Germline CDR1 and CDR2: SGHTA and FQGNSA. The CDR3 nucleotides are TGTGCCAGCAGCTTCCAGGGGCGTCTCGGCAATGAGCAGTTCTTC. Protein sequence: CASSFQGRLGNEQFF.

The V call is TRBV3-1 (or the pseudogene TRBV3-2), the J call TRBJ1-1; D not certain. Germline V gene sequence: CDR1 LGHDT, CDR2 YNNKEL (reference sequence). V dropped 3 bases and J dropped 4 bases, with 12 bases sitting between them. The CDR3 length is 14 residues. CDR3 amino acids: CASSHTLEGTEAFF. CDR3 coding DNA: TGTGCCAGCAGCCATACCTTGGAGGGCACTGAAGCTTTCTTT.

Written as DNA, the CDR3 is TGCGCCAGCAGCCAAGAACCCCTCTTCTACTCCGAGCAGTACTTC. Protein product: CASSQEPLFYSEQYF. The chain carries TRBV4-3 and TRBJ2-7, with D uncertain. With 0 bases removed from V and 6 bases from J, the gap between germline ends came to 15 bases. The CDR3 is 15 amino acids. Per the germline V gene, CDR1 is LGHNA and CDR2 is YSLEER.